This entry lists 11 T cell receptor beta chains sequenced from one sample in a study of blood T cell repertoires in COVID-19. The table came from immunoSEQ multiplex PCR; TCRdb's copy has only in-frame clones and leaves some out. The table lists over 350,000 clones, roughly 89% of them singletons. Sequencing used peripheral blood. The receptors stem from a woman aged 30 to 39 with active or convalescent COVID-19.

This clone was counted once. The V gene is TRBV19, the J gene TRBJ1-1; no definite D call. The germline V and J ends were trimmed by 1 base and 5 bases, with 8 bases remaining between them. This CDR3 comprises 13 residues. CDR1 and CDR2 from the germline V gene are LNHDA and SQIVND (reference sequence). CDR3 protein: CASSIGERTEAFF. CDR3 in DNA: TGTGCCAGTAGTATAGGGGAGAGGACTGAAGCTTTCTTT. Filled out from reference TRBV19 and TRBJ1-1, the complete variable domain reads DGGITQSPKYLFRKEGQNVTLSCEQNLNHDAMYWYRQDPGQGLRLIYYSQIVNDFQKGDIAEGYSVSREKKESFPLTVTSAQKNPTAFYLCASSIGERTEAFFGQGTRLTVV.

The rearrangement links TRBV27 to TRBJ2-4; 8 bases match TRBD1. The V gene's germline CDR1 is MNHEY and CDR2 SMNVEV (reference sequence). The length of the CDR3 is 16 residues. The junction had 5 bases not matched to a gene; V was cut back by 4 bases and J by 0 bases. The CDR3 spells CASSSTGARAKNIQYF. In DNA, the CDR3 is TGTGCCAGCAGTTCGACAGGGGCCCGAGCCAAAAACATTCAGTACTTC.

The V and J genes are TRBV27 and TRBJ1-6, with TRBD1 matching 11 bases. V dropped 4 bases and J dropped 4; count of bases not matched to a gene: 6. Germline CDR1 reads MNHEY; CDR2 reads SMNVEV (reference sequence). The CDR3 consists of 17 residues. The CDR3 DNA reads TGTGCCAGCAGTTCCCCCGGGACAGGGGGTTATAATTCACCCCTCCACTTT. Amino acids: CASSSPGTGGYNSPLHF.

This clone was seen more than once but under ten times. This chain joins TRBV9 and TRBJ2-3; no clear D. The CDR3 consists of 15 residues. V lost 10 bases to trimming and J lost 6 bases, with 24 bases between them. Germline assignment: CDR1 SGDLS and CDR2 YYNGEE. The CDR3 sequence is CASSGHSPITDTQYF. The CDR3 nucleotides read TGTGCCTCCTCTGGGCACTCCCCTATCACGGATACGCAGTATTTT.

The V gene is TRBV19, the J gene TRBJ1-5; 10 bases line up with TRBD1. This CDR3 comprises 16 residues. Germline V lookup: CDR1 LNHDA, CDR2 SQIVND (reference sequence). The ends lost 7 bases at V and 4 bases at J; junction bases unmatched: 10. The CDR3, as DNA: TGTGCCAGTACCCAGGGACAGGGGACTTATAATCAGCCCCAGCATTTT. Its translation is CASTQGQGTYNQPQHF.

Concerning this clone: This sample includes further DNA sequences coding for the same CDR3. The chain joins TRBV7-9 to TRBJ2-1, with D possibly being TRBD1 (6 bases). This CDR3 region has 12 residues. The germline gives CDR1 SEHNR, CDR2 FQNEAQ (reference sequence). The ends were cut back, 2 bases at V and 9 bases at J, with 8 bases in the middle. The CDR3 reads CASSLQGSEQFF. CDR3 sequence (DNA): TGTGCCAGCAGCTTACAGGGGTCTGAGCAGTTCTTC.

The CDR3 region is CASTPGVGVEQYF. CDR3 nucleotides: TGTGCCAGTACTCCGGGAGTCGGGGTCGAGCAGTACTTC. V gene TRBV19 combines with J gene TRBJ2-7, with D tentatively TRBD2 (6 bases). Trimming removed 7 bases from V and 6 bases from J, with 16 bases in between. Per the germline V gene, CDR1 is LNHDA and CDR2 is SQIVND (reference sequence). CDR3 length equals 13 residues.

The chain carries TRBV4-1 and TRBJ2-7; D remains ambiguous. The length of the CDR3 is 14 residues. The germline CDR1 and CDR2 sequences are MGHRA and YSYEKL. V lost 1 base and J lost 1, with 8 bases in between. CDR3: CASSQVVGSYEQYF. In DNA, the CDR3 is TGCGCCAGCAGCCAAGTCGTCGGGTCCTACGAGCAGTACTTC.

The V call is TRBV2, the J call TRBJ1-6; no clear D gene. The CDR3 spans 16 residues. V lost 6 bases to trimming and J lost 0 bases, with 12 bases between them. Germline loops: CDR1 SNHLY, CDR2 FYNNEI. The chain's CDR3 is CASRAVRSSYNSPLHF. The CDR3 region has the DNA TGTGCCAGCAGAGCCGTTCGGAGCTCCTATAATTCACCCCTCCACTTT.

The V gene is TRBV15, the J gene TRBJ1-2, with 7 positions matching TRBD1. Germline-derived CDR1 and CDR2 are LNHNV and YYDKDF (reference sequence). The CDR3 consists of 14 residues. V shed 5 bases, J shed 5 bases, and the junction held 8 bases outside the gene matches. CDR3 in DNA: TGTGCCACCAGCTCACGACAGGGATGGTATGGCTACACCTTC. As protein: CATSSRQGWYGYTF.

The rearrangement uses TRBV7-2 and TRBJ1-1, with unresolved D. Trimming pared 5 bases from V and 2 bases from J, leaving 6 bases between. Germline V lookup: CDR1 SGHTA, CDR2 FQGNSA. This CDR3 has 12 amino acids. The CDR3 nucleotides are TGTGCCAGCAGCCACACCAACACTGAAGCTTTCTTT. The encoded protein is CASSHTNTEAFF.